The T cell receptor beta chain under discussion was sequenced for a study of OX40 agonist ivuxolimab in advanced cancers. Overall study context: Ivuxolimab is an agonistic anti-OX40 (CD134) antibody, and patients were treated with it. A male proportion of 82.7% was recorded, with mean age approximately 56 years and range about 23 to 90.

Remarks on this clone: Its target is not known.

Germline loops: CDR1 SQVTM, CDR2 ANQGSEA. The CDR3 runs to 14 residues. V lost 3 bases, J lost 2 bases, and 6 bases stayed unmatched. The repertoire was sequenced with immunoSEQ multiplex PCR; TCRdb's copy has only in-frame clones and lacks some. This table holds over 50,000 clones, roughly 86% found once. General study findings and limits: Dosing at 0.1 to 3.0 mg/kg was accompanied by clonal expansion of CD4+ and CD8+ blood T cells by week 6. The antigen specificity of the peripheral T cells (those that were expanded) was not determined.

Sequenced here: CD4+ or CD8+ T cells sorted from blood, sampled in a trial of the OX40 agonist ivuxolimab. The chain recombines TRBV29-1 with TRBJ1-1, with 7 bases matching TRBD1. The source is an adult with an advanced solid tumor such as melanoma, head and neck, liver or kidney cancer. CDR3 in DNA: TGCAGCGTTGAGGTGGGACAGACAAACACTGAAGCTTTCTTT. Translating gives CSVEVGQTNTEAFF.